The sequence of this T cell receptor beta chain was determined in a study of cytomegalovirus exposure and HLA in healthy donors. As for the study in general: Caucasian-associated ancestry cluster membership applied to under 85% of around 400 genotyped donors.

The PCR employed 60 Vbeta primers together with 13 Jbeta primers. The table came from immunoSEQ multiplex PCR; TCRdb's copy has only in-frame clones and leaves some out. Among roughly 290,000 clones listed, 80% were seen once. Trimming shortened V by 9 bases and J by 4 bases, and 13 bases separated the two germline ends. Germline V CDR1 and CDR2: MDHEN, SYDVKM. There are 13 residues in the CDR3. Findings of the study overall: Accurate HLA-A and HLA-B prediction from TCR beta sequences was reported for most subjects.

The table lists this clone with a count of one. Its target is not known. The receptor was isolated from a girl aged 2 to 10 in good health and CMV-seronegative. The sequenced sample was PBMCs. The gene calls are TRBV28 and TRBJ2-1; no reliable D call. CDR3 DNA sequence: TGTGCCAGTACACCCGACTCGTACAATGAGCAGTTCTTC. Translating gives CASTPDSYNEQFF.